This T cell receptor (beta chain) was identified during a study of early T cells in non-severe SARS-CoV-2 infection. Study-level information: Chains were not paired, and sequencing was done on bulk RNA from unsorted whole blood.

The CDR3 is made up of 14 amino acids. Germline V gives CDR1 SGHAT, CDR2 FQNNGV. The V and J ends lost 3 bases and 3 bases respectively, with 11 bases between them. This clonotype was seen only a few times. Its antigen remains unidentified. Study outcomes and limitations: Lookups in VDJdb leaned toward anti-spike CD8 responses and missed private and CD4 specificities.

Individual cDNA molecules were tagged with unique molecular identifiers, the study reported. TCRdb used MiXCR to reprocess the 5' RACE reads, holding one entry per CDR3 protein. The table lists tens of thousands of distinct CDR3 sequences, around 13% of them singletons. The sequence was obtained from an adult who was a healthcare worker with PCR-confirmed SARS-CoV-2 infection or an uninfected control (not recorded which). The sample consisted of whole blood. The chain links TRBV11-2 to TRBJ1-2, with a possible D match to TRBD1 (5 bases). The DNA of the CDR3 is TGTGCCAGCAGCTTCCAGGGTACGGACTATGGCTACACCTTC. It translates to CASSFQGTDYGYTF.